The entry that follows covers one T cell receptor (beta chain) sequence. Time point in this sample: first of two pre-therapy site-matched biopsies 2 to 3 months apart. These data originate in a study of T cells in tumors after PD-1 blockade. Clones were sequenced by immunoSEQ multiplex PCR, and TCRdb holds only the in-frame ones, with some missing. Among about 4,200 clones listed, 65% to 80% were seen once. Germline-derived CDR1 and CDR2 are MDHEN and SYDVKM. The CDR3 has 15 residues. Trimming removed 1 base from V and 6 bases from J; junction bases left unmatched: 4. The starting material was tumor tissue, obtained before anti-PD-1 treatment. The receptor was isolated from a human donor with basal cell carcinoma. This chain uses TRBV28 with TRBJ1-4; TRBD1 matches at 8 bases. The CDR3 DNA follows: TGTGCCAGCAGTTTATCTCAGGGGGCAGATGAAAAACTGTTTTTT. The encoded protein is CASSLSQGADEKLFF. Variable domain in full (rest from reference TRBV28 and TRBJ1-4): DVKVTQSSRYLVKRTGEKVFLECVQDMDHENMFWYRQDPGLGLRLIYFSYDVKMKEKGDIPEGYSVSREKKERFSLILESASTNQTSMYLCASSLSQGADEKLFFGSGTQLSVL.